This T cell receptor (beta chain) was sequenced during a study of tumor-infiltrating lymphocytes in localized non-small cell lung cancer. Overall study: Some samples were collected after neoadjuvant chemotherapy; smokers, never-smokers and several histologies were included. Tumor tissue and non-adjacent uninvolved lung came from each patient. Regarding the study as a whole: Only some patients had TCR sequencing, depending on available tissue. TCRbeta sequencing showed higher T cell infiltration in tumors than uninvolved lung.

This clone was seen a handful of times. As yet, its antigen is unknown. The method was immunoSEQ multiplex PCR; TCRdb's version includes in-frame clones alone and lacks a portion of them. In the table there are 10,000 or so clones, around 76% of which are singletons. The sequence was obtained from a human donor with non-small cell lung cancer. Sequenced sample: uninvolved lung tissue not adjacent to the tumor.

The CDR3: CASSHRREETQYF. CDR3 DNA sequence: TGTGCCAGCAGTCACCGCAGGGAAGAGACCCAGTACTTC. The chain recombines TRBV27 with TRBJ2-5; possibly TRBD1 for D (5 bases). This CDR3 has 13 amino acids. V was clipped by 5 bases and J by 3 bases, with 10 bases between them. Germline V lookup: CDR1 MNHEY, CDR2 SMNVEV (reference sequence).